One sample yielded the 7 T cell receptor beta chains listed below, sequenced in a study of T cells in Graves' hyperthyroidism and ophthalmopathy. The investigators amplified TCR beta CDR3 regions from RNA transcripts. TCR CDR3 underwent first-round RT-PCR with the HTBI primer set. TCRdb redid the calling of the multiplex PCR reads with MiXCR, one entry per CDR3 protein. The table includes approximately 370,000 distinct CDR3 sequences, 15% to 20% detected once. Sequences were obtained from blood. The receptors here all came from a woman aged 25 to 45 with Graves' hyperthyroidism that later progressed to Graves' ophthalmopathy.

This clonotype has at least ten counts. This chain connects TRBV2 to TRBJ1-1, with D unclear. The germline V gene encodes CDR1 SNHLY and CDR2 FYNNEI. The V end lost 3 bases, the J end lost 4 bases, and 6 bases lay between the germline ends. This CDR3 comprises 12 residues. CDR3 DNA sequence: TGTGCCAGCAGTGATTCATTCACTGAAGCTTTCTTT. Translating it yields CASSDSFTEAFF.

The table lists this clonotype with many counts. The chain links TRBV11-2 to TRBJ2-6; D call uncertain. Trimming left V 3 bases short and J 2 bases short, with 14 bases between. CDR1 is SGHAT and CDR2 is FQNNGV in the germline V gene. This CDR3 has 17 amino acids. The CDR3 DNA reads TGTGCCAGCAGCTTCCCAGAAGGGTTCACTGGGGCCAACGTCCTGACTTTC. Residues: CASSFPEGFTGANVLTF.

The V call is TRBV9, the J call TRBJ2-5, with unresolved D. The germline V gene encodes CDR1 SGDLS and CDR2 YYNGEE. V lost 1 base to trimming and J lost 1 base, with 11 bases between them. The CDR3 length is 15 residues. CDR3 DNA: TGTGCCAGCAGCGTAAGTCCAAGGCGCCAAGAGACCCAGTACTTC. Its translation is CASSVSPRRQETQYF.

This clonotype was seen ten or more times. The chain carries TRBV28 and TRBJ2-7; D unclear. Germline CDR1 and CDR2: MDHEN and SYDVKM. This CDR3 contains 11 residues. Trimming took off 5 bases at V and 2 bases at J, with 4 bases between the two ends. The CDR3 spells CASSLTYEQYF. DNA for the CDR3: TGTGCCAGCAGTCTCACCTACGAGCAGTACTTC.

The J gene is TRBJ2-5, the V gene TRBV30; 8 bases line up with TRBD2. Trimming cost V 2 bases and J 9 bases; bases outside gene matches: 8. CDR1 GTSNPN and CDR2 SVGIG come from the germline V gene (reference sequence). The CDR3 length is 13 residues. CDR3 DNA sequence: TGTGCCTGGAGTTCGGGCCGGGAGGGGGCCCAGTACTTC. Protein sequence: CAWSSGREGAQYF.

In this sample, this clonotype turned up many times. The V gene is TRBV2, the J gene TRBJ2-2; 9 bases line up with TRBD1. V was pared by 6 bases and J by 4 bases, with 6 bases of the junction left unmatched. The germline V gene encodes CDR1 SNHLY and CDR2 FYNNEI. The CDR3 is 15 amino acids. Here the CDR3 reads CASRVDRGSTGELFF. In DNA, the CDR3 is TGTGCCAGCAGGGTCGACAGGGGGTCCACCGGGGAGCTGTTTTTT.

This clonotype was seen many times. CDR3 sequence reads: CASSTTTRTGDYGYTF. As DNA, the CDR3 is TGTGCCAGCAGTACTACCACCCGGACAGGGGACTATGGCTACACCTTC. The chain employs TRBV2 and TRBJ1-2; TRBD1 aligns across 9 bases. Germline-derived CDR1 and CDR2 are SNHLY and FYNNEI. The CDR3 is 16 residues long. J was trimmed by 3 bases and V by 5 bases; bases with no gene match: 10.